The 32 T cell receptor beta chains below come from one sample, sequenced in a study of tissue T cells after allogeneic stem cell transplantation. TCRdb's table, derived via immunoSEQ multiplex PCR, lists solely in-frame clones and lacks some. Of some 9,800 clones listed, approximately 70% are singletons. Specimen: tissue from the stomach, collected at autopsy. All receptors derive from a male donor at least 60 years old with lung cancer.

The chain recombines TRBV25-1 with TRBJ2-7; 7 bases are shared with TRBD1. CDR3 length equals 13 residues. The germline V gene encodes CDR1 MGHDK and CDR2 SYGVNS. The V gene end was trimmed by 6 bases and the J gene end by 1 base; junction bases not matched to a gene: 3. The CDR3 spells CASRNRGSYEQYF. The DNA of the CDR3 is TGTGCCAGCAGGAACAGGGGTTCCTACGAGCAGTACTTC.

The DNA of the CDR3 is TGTGCCAGCAGATTAAGGGGTACGGGTGGGAATGAGCAGTTCTTC. It is translated as CASRLRGTGGNEQFF. The rearrangement joins TRBV7-9 to TRBJ2-1; the D gene is possibly TRBD1 (5 bases). This CDR3 is 15 amino acids long. V was trimmed by 6 bases and J by 7 bases, leaving 19 bases between them. Per germline, CDR1 SEHNR and CDR2 FQNEAQ (reference sequence).

CDR3 bases: TGTGCCAGCAGCTTGGATATTTGGGGGGGTAATGGCTACACCTTC. It is translated as CASSLDIWGGNGYTF. This chain connects TRBV5-4 to TRBJ1-2, with D possibly being TRBD1 (5 bases). CDR1 and CDR2 (germline): SGHNT, YYREEE (reference sequence). The length of the CDR3 is 15 residues. With 0 bases removed from V and 6 bases from J, the gap between germline ends came to 15 bases.

V is TRBV19 and J is TRBJ1-2; D unresolved. Between the trimmed V and J ends, which lost 5 bases and 8 bases, there was a span of 12 bases. CDR1 is LNHDA and CDR2 is SQIVND in the germline V gene (reference sequence). The CDR3 is 12 residues long. The CDR3 region is CASSLTGVGYTF. In DNA, the CDR3 is TGTGCCAGTAGTCTCACGGGTGTCGGCTACACCTTC.

The chain uses TRBV2 and TRBJ1-5; D is uncertain. Germline V gene sequence: CDR1 SNHLY, CDR2 FYNNEI. CDR3 length: 14 residues. The ends were cut back, 1 base at V and 5 bases at J, with 9 bases in the middle. CDR3 region: CASSEEPGYQPQHF. The CDR3 DNA sequence: TGTGCCAGCAGTGAAGAACCAGGCTATCAGCCCCAGCATTTT.

This clone occurred once. The chain uses TRBV12-3 or TRBV12-4 and TRBJ1-1; weak D call: TRBD1 (5 bases). V was pared by 8 bases and J by 1 base, with 11 bases between. This CDR3 has 13 amino acids. The CDR3 nucleotides read TGTGCCAGCGAGATCGGGGGGAACACTGAAGCTTTCTTT. This codes for CASEIGGNTEAFF.

V is TRBV7-3 and J is TRBJ2-3; TRBD2 agrees at 8 bases. Losses at the gene ends were 5 bases for V and 6 bases for J; bases not matched to a gene: 4. Germline CDR1 is SGHTA and CDR2 is FQGTGA. The CDR3 is 13 amino acids. The CDR3 sequence: CASSPGTSDTQYF. The CDR3 nucleotides read TGTGCCAGCAGCCCCGGGACTAGTGATACGCAGTATTTT. Full variable domain (rest looked up from reference TRBV7-3 and TRBJ2-3): GAGVSQTPSNKVTEKGKYVELRCDPISGHTALYWYRQSLGQGPEFLIYFQGTGAADDSGLPNDRFFAVRPEGSVSTLKIQRTERGDSAVYLCASSPGTSDTQYFGPGTRLTVL.

This clone ranks as medium-sized. The chain couples TRBV6-5 to TRBJ2-1; perhaps D is TRBD1 or TRBD2 (5 bases each). V was shortened by 0 bases and J by 3 bases, with 6 bases between the two germline ends. The CDR3 totals 14 residues. Germline V gene data show CDR1 as MNHEY and CDR2 as SVGAGI. CDR3 nucleotides: TGTGCCAGCAGTTACTCGGGGGTCTACAATGAGCAGTTCTTC. It codes for CASSYSGVYNEQFF.

The J gene is TRBJ2-7, the V gene TRBV29-1, with D perhaps TRBD1 or TRBD2 (5 bases each). CDR1 and CDR2 (germline): SQVTM, ANQGSEA. V was trimmed by 4 bases and J by 4 bases, leaving 11 bases between them. CDR3 size: 12 residues. The CDR3 DNA reads TGCAGCGTTGCCCAGGGCGGGTACGAGCAGTACTTC. Translation gives CSVAQGGYEQYF.

The table lists this clone with a few counts. Written as DNA, the CDR3 is TGTGCCAGTGAGATAGCGGGGAGCTCCTACAATGAGCAGTTCTTC. Residues: CASEIAGSSYNEQFF. The V and J genes are TRBV19 and TRBJ2-1, with 8 positions matching TRBD2. There are 15 residues in the CDR3. Germline CDR1 LNHDA, CDR2 SQIVND (reference sequence). J was trimmed by 0 bases and V by 8 bases; bases with no gene match: 6.

The chain joins TRBV5-1 to TRBJ2-4, with a weak D call TRBD2 (6 bases). The CDR3 extends over 13 amino acids. Deletions cut 5 bases from V and 5 bases from J, with 11 bases between. Looked up from germline, CDR1 is SGHRS and CDR2 is YFSETQ. The CDR3 DNA sequence: TGCGCCAGCAGGTCCGGGGAGGAAAACATTCAGTACTTC. Amino acids: CASRSGEENIQYF.

V gene TRBV4-3 combines with J gene TRBJ1-1; 8 bases line up with TRBD1. V shed 3 bases and J 11 bases; nucleotides not matched to a gene: 11. Germline CDR1 LGHNA, CDR2 YSLEER. The CDR3 extends over 14 amino acids. CDR3 amino acids: CASSQDRDSPLAFF. CDR3 bases: TGCGCCAGCAGCCAGGACAGGGACTCCCCTTTGGCTTTCTTT.

V usage is TRBV3-1 (or the pseudogene TRBV3-2) and J usage is TRBJ1-3; TRBD1 agrees at 8 bases. Germline-derived CDR1 and CDR2 are LGHDT and YNNKEL (reference sequence). Trimming cost V 0 bases and J 2 bases; bases outside gene matches: 6. This CDR3 spans 17 amino acids. The CDR3 protein is CASSQDIWTGTGNTIYF. DNA for the CDR3: TGTGCCAGCAGCCAAGATATATGGACAGGGACTGGAAACACCATATATTTT.

The V gene is TRBV10-3, the J gene TRBJ2-7; 12 positions agree with TRBD1. Per the germline V gene, CDR1 is ENHRY and CDR2 is SYGVKD. V lost 3 bases and J lost 2; bases outside the gene matches: 2. This CDR3 comprises 15 residues. For the CDR3, the DNA is TGTGCCATCAGTGATGGGACAGGGGGCACCTACGAGCAGTACTTC. It encodes CAISDGTGGTYEQYF.

This clone qualifies as medium-sized. V gene TRBV2 combines with J gene TRBJ2-5, with D possibly being TRBD1 or TRBD2 (5 bases each). The CDR3 consists of 12 residues. V shed 5 bases and J shed 5 bases, with 9 bases lying between them. Germline values: CDR1 SNHLY, CDR2 FYNNEI. CDR3 amino acids: CASSPWGETQYF. DNA of the CDR3: TGTGCCAGCAGTCCCTGGGGGGAGACCCAGTACTTC.

V gene TRBV27 combines with J gene TRBJ2-7; D not resolved. CDR3 length: 11 amino acids. V was cut by 5 bases and J by 2 bases, with 4 bases left in between. Per the germline V gene, CDR1 is MNHEY and CDR2 is SMNVEV (reference sequence). The CDR3 region is CASSPPYEQYF. CDR3 nucleotides: TGTGCCAGCAGTCCACCCTACGAGCAGTACTTC.

The J gene is TRBJ1-5, the V gene TRBV12-3 or TRBV12-4; D is unresolved. The CDR3 runs 13 residues. V dropped 6 bases and J dropped 6 bases, with 12 bases sitting between them. This CDR3 is CASSLPWGQPQHF. The CDR3 coding sequence is TGTGCCAGCAGCCTCCCTTGGGGTCAGCCCCAGCATTTT.

This clone showed up just once. The rearrangement uses TRBV6-5 and TRBJ1-1; D is perhaps TRBD1 (6 bases). In germline, CDR1 is MNHEY, CDR2 SVGAGI. This CDR3 comprises 15 residues. Trimming cost V 6 bases and J 4 bases, with 18 bases left between them. The DNA for the CDR3 is TGTGCCAGCAGCGGCGGGGGCCTACAGATCACTGAAGCTTTCTTT. Its protein product is CASSGGGLQITEAFF.

This clone is medium-sized in the sample. This chain joins TRBV24-1 and TRBJ1-4; D remains ambiguous. With 6 bases removed from V and 8 bases from J, the gap between germline ends came to 12 bases. CDR1 is KGHDR and CDR2 is SFDVKD in the germline V gene. The CDR3 covers 13 residues. CDR3 sequence (DNA): TGTGCCACCAGTTCCGGGCACTCCGAAAAACTGTTTTTT. Encoded protein: CATSSGHSEKLFF.

This clone ranks as medium-sized (0.01 to 0.1%). The rearrangement uses TRBV2 and TRBJ2-7; no clear D. Germline V gene lookup returns CDR1 SNHLY and CDR2 FYNNEI. Trimming took 0 bases from V and 3 from J, leaving 15 bases between them. The CDR3 totals 16 residues. The DNA of the CDR3 is TGTGCCAGCAGTGAAGCGAGGTCAGGTGAGGTCTACGAGCAGTACTTC. Residues: CASSEARSGEVYEQYF.

The DNA for the CDR3 is TGTGCCAGCAGAGTTGGCCCCGCGTCCTACGAGCAGTACTTC. It codes for CASRVGPASYEQYF. This sequence joins TRBV6-5 and TRBJ2-7; no clear D. Germline CDR1 and CDR2: MNHEY and SVGAGI. The length of the CDR3 is 14 residues. The V end was cut by 6 bases, the J end by 1 base, with 13 bases between.

The CDR3 nucleotides are TGTGCCAGCAGCCCAGACGGATACTACGAGCAGTACTTC. Translation gives CASSPDGYYEQYF. The genes are TRBV7-2 and TRBJ2-7; D unresolved. The germline V and J ends were trimmed by 5 bases and 3 bases, with 11 bases remaining between them. Per germline, CDR1 SGHTA and CDR2 FQGNSA. The CDR3 length is 13 residues.

The rearrangement joins TRBV5-1 to TRBJ2-3, with TRBD2 as a possible D gene (5 bases). Germline lookup yields CDR1 SGHRS and CDR2 YFSETQ. The CDR3 consists of 15 residues. The germline V and J ends were trimmed by 0 bases and 2 bases, with 10 bases remaining between them. CDR3 nucleotides: TGCGCCAGCAGCTTGGCGGGGTATTTCACAGATACGCAGTATTTT. The encoded protein is CASSLAGYFTDTQYF.

J is TRBJ1-2 and V is TRBV12-3 or TRBV12-4; D is ambiguous. The CDR3 totals 12 residues. Trimming removed 7 bases from V and 12 bases from J, with 18 bases in between. The CDR3 protein is CASNAGLTTHTF. The CDR3 DNA reads as TGTGCCAGCAACGCAGGTTTAACCACTCACACCTTC.

This sequence joins TRBV6-2 or TRBV6-3 and TRBJ1-1, with D unresolved. This CDR3 has 13 amino acids. V was clipped by 4 bases and J by 11 bases, with 17 bases between them. Germline V CDR1 and CDR2: MNHEY, SVGEGT. In DNA form, the CDR3 reads TGTGCCAGCAGTTTCCCAGTCGTAAGCGGGGCTTTCTTT. This translates into CASSFPVVSGAFF.

The CDR3 DNA reads as TGTGCCAGCAGCCTAGGACAGGCGCGGGCAGAGACCCAGTACTTC. Its protein is CASSLGQARAETQYF. V is TRBV5-6 and J is TRBJ2-5; the match to TRBD1 covers 7 bases. This CDR3 comprises 15 residues. The ends lost 4 bases at V and 4 bases at J; junction bases unmatched: 10. Germline V lookup: CDR1 SGHDT, CDR2 YYEEEE. Full variable domain (missing parts from reference TRBV5-6 and TRBJ2-5): DAGVTQSPTHLIKTRGQQVTLRCSPKSGHDTVSWYQQALGQGPQFIFQYYEEEERQRGNFPDRFSGHQFPNYSSELNVNALLLGDSALYLCASSLGQARAETQYFGPGTRLLVL.

In its sample, this clone ranks as medium-sized. The chain joins TRBV25-1 to TRBJ1-5; D ambiguous. Trimming took off 2 bases at V and 7 bases at J, with 6 bases between the two ends. Per germline, CDR1 MGHDK and CDR2 SYGVNS. The CDR3 is 12 amino acids. In DNA, the CDR3 is TGTGCCAGCAGTGAAGGGAACCAGCCCCAGCATTTT. This translates into CASSEGNQPQHF.

Concerning this clone itself: A much larger clone is a single base away; this may be a read error. The genes are TRBV6-6 and TRBJ2-7, with TRBD2 identical over 8 bases. CDR1 MNHNY and CDR2 SVGAGI come from the germline V gene (reference sequence). This CDR3 spans 16 amino acids. The CDR3 here is CTSSSTPGLESSEQYF. The CDR3 DNA reads TGTACCAGCAGTTCGACTCCGGGACTAGAGTCTTCCGAGCAGTACTTC.

This CDR3 is CASSLGQGTETQYF. The CDR3 nucleotides read TGTGCCAGTAGCCTCGGACAGGGTACGGAGACCCAGTACTTC. This rearrangement joins TRBV19 to TRBJ2-5, with TRBD1 matching over 8 bases. The CDR3 sequence is 14 residues long. Germline CDR1 LNHDA, CDR2 SQIVND (reference sequence). With 6 bases clipped from V and 5 bases from J, the junction kept 8 bases outside the gene matches.

The J gene is TRBJ1-1, the V gene TRBV5-4; D is possibly TRBD1 (6 bases). The CDR3 contains 17 residues. V lost 6 bases and J 8 bases, leaving 29 bases between the germline ends. Germline V gives CDR1 SGHNT, CDR2 YYREEE (reference sequence). The DNA for the CDR3 is TGTGCCAGCACCCTGGGTGAATGGGGACAAATTATTTCAGAAGCTTTCTTT. Translating it yields CASTLGEWGQIISEAFF.

The CDR3 sequence: CATSDPGGGQETQYF. CDR3 DNA: TGTGCCACCAGTGATCCAGGGGGAGGGCAAGAGACCCAGTACTTC. The J gene is TRBJ2-5, the V gene TRBV24-1; perhaps D is TRBD1 or TRBD2 (7 bases each). V gave up 3 bases and J gave up 2 bases, with 12 bases separating them. CDR1 and CDR2 (germline): KGHDR, SFDVKD. The CDR3 loop spans 15 amino acids.

The count of this clone is one. The chain joins TRBV28 to TRBJ1-1; a weak D match, TRBD1 (5 bases). This CDR3 has 11 amino acids. Germline CDR1 and CDR2: MDHEN and SYDVKM. The V end lost 7 bases, the J end lost 10 bases, and 13 bases lay between the germline ends. This CDR3 is CASTLGPTAFF. In DNA form, the CDR3 reads TGTGCCAGCACCTTGGGACCGACAGCTTTCTTT. The full variable domain, completed using reference TRBV28 and TRBJ1-1, is DVKVTQSSRYLVKRTGEKVFLECVQDMDHENMFWYRQDPGLGLRLIYFSYDVKMKEKGDIPEGYSVSREKKERFSLILESASTNQTSMYLCASTLGPTAFFGQGTRLTVV.